This entry lists 11 T cell receptor beta chains sequenced from one sample in a study of blood T cell repertoires in COVID-19. TCRdb's table, derived via immunoSEQ multiplex PCR, lists solely in-frame clones and lacks some. The sample comprises under 200,000 clones, 85% to 90% of which are singletons, and about 4% rests with the top ten. Source material: peripheral blood. Every receptor here comes from a man aged 18 to 30 with active or convalescent COVID-19.

The chain uses TRBV6-1 and TRBJ2-1, with D possibly TRBD2 on 5 matching bases. From germline, CDR1 is MNHNS and CDR2 SASEGT. Trimming removed 6 bases at V and 14 bases at J, with 23 bases between. The CDR3 extends over 14 amino acids. The CDR3 region is CASSATDRRNTEFF. CDR3 DNA: TGTGCCAGCAGCGCAACGGATCGGAGGAATACCGAGTTCTTC.

The chain is built from TRBV12-3 or TRBV12-4 and TRBJ1-2, with 7 bases matching TRBD1. The CDR3 runs to 13 residues. Germline trimming cut 3 bases from V and 7 bases from J; bases unmatched to any gene: 5. The CDR3 region has the DNA TGTGCCAGCAGTTTCCGGGACAGATCTGGCTACACCTTC. It encodes CASSFRDRSGYTF.

This chain uses TRBV7-2 with TRBJ1-5, with D possibly being TRBD1 (6 bases). Deletions cut 4 bases from V and 3 bases from J, with 10 bases between. Germline V gene data show CDR1 as SGHTA and CDR2 as FQGNSA. The CDR3 runs to 14 residues. Written as DNA, the CDR3 is TGTGCCAGCAGCTCCCGACAGGTCAATCAGCCCCAGCATTTT. As protein: CASSSRQVNQPQHF.

This chain links TRBV6-5 with TRBJ2-1, with 7 bases matching TRBD2. The CDR3 covers 13 residues. V was clipped by 7 bases and J by 7 bases; unmatched bases: 7. Germline V gene lookup returns CDR1 MNHEY and CDR2 SVGAGI. CDR3 residues: CASNSGRRNEQFF. DNA for the CDR3: TGTGCCAGCAATTCCGGGAGGCGGAATGAGCAGTTCTTC.

V gene TRBV19 combines with J gene TRBJ2-7; 12 bases match TRBD2. The length of the CDR3 is 17 residues. Germline trimming cut 5 bases from V and 0 bases from J; bases unmatched to any gene: 8. Germline V gives CDR1 LNHDA, CDR2 SQIVND (reference sequence). For the CDR3, the DNA is TGTGCCAGTAGTCCGACTAGCGGGAGACTCAGCTCCTACGAGCAGTACTTC. It translates to CASSPTSGRLSSYEQYF.

The chain joins TRBV6-5 to TRBJ1-2; TRBD1 matches at 7 bases. CDR3 length equals 13 residues. Germline CDR1 is MNHEY and CDR2 is SVGAGI. The V and J ends lost 6 bases and 6 bases, in that order; junction bases with no gene match: 7. The CDR3 sequence is CASRRQGSDGYTF. CDR3 nucleotide sequence: TGTGCCAGCAGACGACAGGGCTCTGATGGCTACACCTTC.

This clone was detected once. This sequence joins TRBV28 and TRBJ2-2, with D possibly TRBD2 on 5 matching bases. This CDR3 is built from 14 residues. V shed 5 bases and J shed 3 bases, with 10 bases lying between them. Germline V gene sequence: CDR1 MDHEN, CDR2 SYDVKM. The CDR3 protein is CASSSGPDTGELFF. The DNA for the CDR3 is TGTGCCAGCAGTAGCGGTCCGGACACCGGGGAGCTGTTTTTT. Using reference TRBV28 and TRBJ2-2 for the parts outside the CDR3, the full variable domain is DVKVTQSSRYLVKRTGEKVFLECVQDMDHENMFWYRQDPGLGLRLIYFSYDVKMKEKGDIPEGYSVSREKKERFSLILESASTNQTSMYLCASSSGPDTGELFFGEGSRLTVL.

V gene TRBV6-2 or TRBV6-3 combines with J gene TRBJ2-1; 10 bases align to TRBD2. The CDR3 totals 16 residues. Germline CDR1 MNHEY, CDR2 SVGEGT. Trimming cost V 5 bases and J 6 bases; bases outside gene matches: 10. This chain's CDR3 is CASSNTGTSEGNEQFF. As DNA, the CDR3 is TGTGCCAGCAGTAATACCGGGACTAGCGAGGGCAATGAGCAGTTCTTC.

V gene TRBV5-1 combines with J gene TRBJ2-6; TRBD1 is a possible D gene (5 bases). V was trimmed by 3 bases and J by 0 bases, leaving 13 bases between them. The CDR3 totals 17 residues. From germline, CDR1 is SGHRS and CDR2 YFSETQ. CDR3 in DNA: TGCGCCAGCAGCTGGGGCCAGGTAAACTCTGGGGCCAACGTCCTGACTTTC. Its translation is CASSWGQVNSGANVLTF.

The CDR3 region has the DNA TGTGCCAGCAGCCCGTGGGACAGGCCCTCTGGGGCCAACGTCCTGACTTTC. Translating gives CASSPWDRPSGANVLTF. The chain is built from TRBV11-3 and TRBJ2-6, with 8 bases that match TRBD1. In germline, CDR1 is SGHNT, CDR2 YENEEA. The CDR3 sequence is 17 residues long. The V and J ends lost 5 bases and 0 bases, in that order; junction bases with no gene match: 6. The full variable domain, completed using reference TRBV11-3 and TRBJ2-6, is EAGVVQSPRYKIIEKKQPVAFWCNPISGHNTLYWYLQNLGQGPELLIRYENEEAVDDSQLPKDRFSAERLKGVDSTLKIQPAELGDSAVYLCASSPWDRPSGANVLTFGAGSRLTVL.

This clone was detected once. V usage is TRBV5-5 and J usage is TRBJ2-5; D gene unclear. Trimming pared 0 bases from V and 5 bases from J, leaving 8 bases between. The CDR3 spans 13 residues. Germline V gene data show CDR1 as SGHKS and CDR2 as YYEKEE (reference sequence). This CDR3 is CASSLDFWETQYF. The CDR3 DNA is TGTGCCAGCAGCTTGGACTTTTGGGAGACCCAGTACTTC.